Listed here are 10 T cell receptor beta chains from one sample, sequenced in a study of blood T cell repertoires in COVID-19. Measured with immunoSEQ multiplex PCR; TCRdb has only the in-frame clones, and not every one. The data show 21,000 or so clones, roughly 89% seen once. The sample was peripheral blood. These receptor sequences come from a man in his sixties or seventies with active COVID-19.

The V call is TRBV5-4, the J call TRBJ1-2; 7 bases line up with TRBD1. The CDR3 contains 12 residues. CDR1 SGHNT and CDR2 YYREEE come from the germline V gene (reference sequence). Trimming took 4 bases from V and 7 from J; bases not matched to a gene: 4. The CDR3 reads CASSQQGPGYTF. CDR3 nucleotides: TGTGCCAGCAGCCAACAGGGGCCTGGCTACACCTTC.

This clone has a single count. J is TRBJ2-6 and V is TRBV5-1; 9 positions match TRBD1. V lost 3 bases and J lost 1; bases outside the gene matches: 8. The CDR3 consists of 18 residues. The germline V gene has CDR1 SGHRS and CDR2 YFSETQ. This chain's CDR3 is CASSSRDRDDSGANVLTF. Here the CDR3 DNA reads TGCGCCAGCAGCTCCCGGGACAGGGATGATTCTGGGGCCAACGTCCTGACTTTC.

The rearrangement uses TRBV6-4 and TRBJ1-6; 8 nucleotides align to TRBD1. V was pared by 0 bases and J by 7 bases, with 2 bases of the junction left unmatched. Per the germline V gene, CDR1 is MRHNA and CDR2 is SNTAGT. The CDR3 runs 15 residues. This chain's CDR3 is CASSDSTGGNSPLHF. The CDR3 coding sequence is TGTGCCAGCAGTGACTCTACAGGGGGAAATTCACCCCTCCACTTT.

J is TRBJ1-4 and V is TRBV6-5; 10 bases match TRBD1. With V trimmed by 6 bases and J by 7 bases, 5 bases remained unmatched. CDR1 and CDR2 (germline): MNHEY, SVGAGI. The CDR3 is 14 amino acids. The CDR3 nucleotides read TGTGCCAGCAGCCGGGACAGGGGAGGTGAAAAACTGTTTTTT. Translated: CASSRDRGGEKLFF.

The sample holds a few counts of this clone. The CDR3 DNA is TGTGCCAGTACCCTGCGGGGGGGCTTGGGCGAGACCCAGTACTTC. Translated, it gives CASTLRGGLGETQYF. V usage is TRBV19 and J usage is TRBJ2-5, with 9 bases matching TRBD2. This CDR3 is 15 amino acids long. Germline V gene sequence: CDR1 LNHDA, CDR2 SQIVND (reference sequence). With 7 bases clipped from V and 5 bases from J, the junction kept 11 bases outside the gene matches. The variable domain in full, with the rest retrieved from reference TRBV19 and TRBJ2-5, is DGGITQSPKYLFRKEGQNVTLSCEQNLNHDAMYWYRQDPGQGLRLIYYSQIVNDFQKGDIAEGYSVSREKKESFPLTVTSAQKNPTAFYLCASTLRGGLGETQYFGPGTRLLVL.

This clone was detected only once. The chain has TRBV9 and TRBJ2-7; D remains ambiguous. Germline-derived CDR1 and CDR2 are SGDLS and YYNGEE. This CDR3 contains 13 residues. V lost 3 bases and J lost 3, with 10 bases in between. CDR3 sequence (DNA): TGTGCCAGCAGCGCCAACCCCAGCTACGAGCAGTACTTC. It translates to CASSANPSYEQYF. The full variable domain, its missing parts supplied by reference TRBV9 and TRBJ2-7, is DSGVTQTPKHLITATGQRVTLRCSPRSGDLSVYWYQQSLDQGLQFLIQYYNGEERAKGNILERFSAQQFPDLHSELNLSSLELGDSALYFCASSANPSYEQYFGPGTRLTVT.

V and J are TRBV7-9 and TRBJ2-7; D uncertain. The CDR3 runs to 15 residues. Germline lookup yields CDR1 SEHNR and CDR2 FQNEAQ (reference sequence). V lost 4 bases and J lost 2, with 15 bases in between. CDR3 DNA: TGTGCCAGCAGCTCCCCCACAGAGCAGACCTACGAGCAGTACTTC. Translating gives CASSSPTEQTYEQYF.

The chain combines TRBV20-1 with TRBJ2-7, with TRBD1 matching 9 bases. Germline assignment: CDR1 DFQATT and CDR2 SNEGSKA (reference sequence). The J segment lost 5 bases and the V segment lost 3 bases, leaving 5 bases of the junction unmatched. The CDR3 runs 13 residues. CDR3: CSASLQGADEQYF. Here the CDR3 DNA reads TGCAGTGCTAGTTTACAGGGGGCGGACGAGCAGTACTTC.

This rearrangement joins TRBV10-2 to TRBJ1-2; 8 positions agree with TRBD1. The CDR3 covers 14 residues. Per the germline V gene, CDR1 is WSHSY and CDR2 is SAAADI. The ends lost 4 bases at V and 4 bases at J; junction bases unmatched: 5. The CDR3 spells CASSVAGTGYGYTF. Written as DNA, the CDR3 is TGCGCCAGCAGTGTGGCGGGGACAGGCTATGGCTACACCTTC.

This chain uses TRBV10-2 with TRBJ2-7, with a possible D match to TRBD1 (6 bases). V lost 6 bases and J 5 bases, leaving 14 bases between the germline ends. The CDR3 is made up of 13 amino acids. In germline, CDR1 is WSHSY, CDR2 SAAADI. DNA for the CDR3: TGCGCCAGCAGCGTCACAGGGTTCCACGAGCAGTACTTC. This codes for CASSVTGFHEQYF.